What follows are 29 T cell receptor beta chains derived from one specimen sequenced in a study of blood T cell repertoires in COVID-19 (dated by TCRdb to about 2020). Library method: the immunoSEQ multiplex PCR assay. Not all clones reach the TCRdb copy of this immuneACCESS table, which keeps in-frame sequences only. Checked studies attribute under half of the gap to unresolved V genes and leave the rest unexplained. In this sample the table shows 65,000 to 85,000 clones, around 83% of which occur a single time. Around 5% of the sample is taken by the ten largest. Specimen: peripheral blood. All receptors derive from a man in his fifties with active COVID-19.

The genes are TRBV6-5 and TRBJ2-3, with 10 bases lining up with TRBD2. Germline V CDR1 and CDR2: MNHEY, SVGAGI. The length of the CDR3 is 14 residues. Trimming at V came to 6 bases and at J to 3 bases, leaving 3 bases not matched to a gene. CDR3 sequence reads: CASRLAGATDTQYF. The CDR3 DNA sequence: TGTGCCAGCAGGCTAGCGGGAGCTACAGATACGCAGTATTTT.

This sequence joins TRBV19 and TRBJ1-6; no definite D call. The V gene's germline CDR1 is LNHDA and CDR2 SQIVND (reference sequence). This CDR3 has 13 amino acids. Between the trimmed V and J ends, which lost 2 bases and 9 bases, there was a span of 8 bases. The CDR3, as DNA: TGTGCCAGTAGTATATCGCTTAGTTCACCCCTCCACTTT. Protein product: CASSISLSSPLHF.

The chain is built from TRBV2 and TRBJ2-1; 9 bases map to TRBD1. Trimming cost V 5 bases and J 10 bases; bases outside gene matches: 12. The germline gives CDR1 SNHLY, CDR2 FYNNEI. The CDR3 has 15 residues. Here the CDR3 DNA reads TGTGCCAGCAGTCCACAGGGGGCCCTCTCGATAGAGCAGTTCTTC. The encoded protein is CASSPQGALSIEQFF.

This chain uses TRBV6-2 or TRBV6-3 with TRBJ1-2, with a weak D call TRBD1 (5 bases). The CDR3 spans 18 residues. Trimming removed 0 bases at V and 3 bases at J, with 20 bases between. Germline CDR1 reads MNHEY; CDR2 reads SVGEGT. CDR3: CASSYSFSWVREDYGYTF. The DNA for the CDR3 is TGTGCCAGCAGTTACTCTTTTTCCTGGGTCAGGGAGGACTATGGCTACACCTTC.

The J gene is TRBJ1-2, the V gene TRBV18, with TRBD1 identical over 10 bases. The length of the CDR3 is 15 residues. The germline CDR1 and CDR2 sequences are KGHSH and LQKENI. V was pared by 3 bases and J by 5 bases, with 6 bases of the junction left unmatched. The CDR3 loop reads CASSPTGTGEYGYTF. The CDR3 coding sequence is TGTGCCAGCTCACCGACCGGGACAGGGGAATATGGCTACACCTTC.

CDR3: CASSQEVSPYEQYF. The CDR3 DNA is TGCGCCAGCAGCCAAGAGGTCAGTCCCTACGAGCAGTACTTC. The chain carries TRBV4-3 and TRBJ2-7, with D unclear. The CDR3 runs to 14 residues. V lost 0 bases and J 2 bases, leaving 8 bases between the germline ends. Germline V CDR1 and CDR2: LGHNA, YSLEER.

J is TRBJ1-4 and V is TRBV19; 9 positions agree with TRBD1. This CDR3 spans 14 amino acids. The germline V gene encodes CDR1 LNHDA and CDR2 SQIVND (reference sequence). Losses at the gene ends were 6 bases for V and 6 bases for J; bases not matched to a gene: 5. The CDR3 DNA follows: TGTGCCAGTAGGAGGGACAGGGTTGATGAAAAACTGTTTTTT. It is translated as CASRRDRVDEKLFF.

There are a few counts of this clone. CDR3: CASSRTGYRETQYF. The CDR3 DNA reads as TGTGCCAGCAGCCGGACAGGGTATCGGGAGACCCAGTACTTC. V gene TRBV6-5 combines with J gene TRBJ2-5; 8 bases align to TRBD1. CDR3 length: 14 residues. Germline lookup yields CDR1 MNHEY and CDR2 SVGAGI. V was pared by 6 bases and J by 5 bases, with 8 bases of the junction left unmatched.

The chain employs TRBV6-2 or TRBV6-3 and TRBJ1-6, with 9 bases identical to TRBD1. The germline CDR1 and CDR2 sequences are MNHEY and SVGEGT. The V segment lost 5 bases and the J segment 9 bases; nucleotides outside the gene matches: 5. The CDR3 is made up of 14 amino acids. CDR3 nucleotides: TGTGCCAGCAGTAGGACAGGGGAAGCTTCACCCCTCCACTTT. It specifies CASSRTGEASPLHF.

In this sample, this clone turned up once. V is TRBV5-1 and J is TRBJ2-7, with D tentatively TRBD1 (6 bases). V gave up 0 bases and J gave up 5 bases, with 15 bases separating them. This CDR3 comprises 15 residues. Germline CDR1 SGHRS, CDR2 YFSETQ. DNA of the CDR3: TGCGCCAGCAGCTTGGAGGGCAGGGACATAGACGAGCAGTACTTC. Residues: CASSLEGRDIDEQYF.

This chain uses TRBV7-2 with TRBJ2-1, with 10 positions matching TRBD2. CDR1 and CDR2 from the germline V gene are SGHTA and FQGNSA. The CDR3 extends over 15 amino acids. Germline trimming cut 5 bases from V and 10 bases from J; bases unmatched to any gene: 11. The CDR3 bases are TGTGCCAGCAGCCATATTCTAGCGGGAGAGGTAGAGCAGTTCTTC. This translates into CASSHILAGEVEQFF.

The V and J genes are TRBV7-8 and TRBJ2-1; 9 positions agree with TRBD2. Germline V gene lookup returns CDR1 SGHVS and CDR2 FQNEAQ. J gave up 1 base and V 1 base, and 5 bases lay outside the gene matches. The CDR3 is 17 residues long. CDR3 sequence: CASSLVRLADSYNEQFF. The CDR3, as DNA: TGTGCCAGCAGCTTAGTTCGACTAGCGGATTCCTACAATGAGCAGTTCTTC.

The V gene is TRBV19, the J gene TRBJ2-7; D perhaps matches TRBD2 (6 bases). V gave up 7 bases and J gave up 3 bases, with 7 bases separating them. The V gene's germline CDR1 is LNHDA and CDR2 SQIVND (reference sequence). This CDR3 is built from 11 residues. CDR3 amino acids: CASMEGYEQYF. DNA of the CDR3: TGTGCCAGTATGGAGGGCTACGAGCAGTACTTC. Variable domain in full (rest from reference TRBV19 and TRBJ2-7): DGGITQSPKYLFRKEGQNVTLSCEQNLNHDAMYWYRQDPGQGLRLIYYSQIVNDFQKGDIAEGYSVSREKKESFPLTVTSAQKNPTAFYLCASMEGYEQYFGPGTRLTVT.

The gene calls are TRBV9 and TRBJ1-1; D unresolved. CDR1 is SGDLS, CDR2 YYNGEE, per germline. Trimming left V 0 bases short and J 7 bases short, with 7 bases between. The CDR3 runs 12 residues. The CDR3 here is CASSVENGEAFF. The CDR3 nucleotides are TGTGCCAGCAGCGTAGAAAACGGTGAAGCTTTCTTT.

V and J are TRBV10-3 and TRBJ2-5; 9 bases are shared with TRBD1. The germline V gene encodes CDR1 ENHRY and CDR2 SYGVKD. This CDR3 is built from 14 residues. V shed 2 bases, J shed 5 bases, and the junction held 3 bases outside the gene matches. CDR3 loop: CAISEGQGPETQYF. CDR3 nucleotides: TGTGCCATCAGTGAGGGACAGGGGCCGGAGACCCAGTACTTC.

The rearrangement links TRBV5-4 to TRBJ2-1, with 16 nucleotides matching TRBD2. From germline, CDR1 is SGHNT and CDR2 YYREEE (reference sequence). CDR3 length equals 16 residues. Trimming at V came to 4 bases and at J to 7 bases, leaving 5 bases not matched to a gene. The CDR3 loop is CASSQGLAGGKNEQFF. DNA of the CDR3: TGTGCCAGCAGCCAGGGACTAGCGGGAGGGAAGAATGAGCAGTTCTTC.

The gene calls are TRBV10-3 and TRBJ2-7, with D possibly matching TRBD1 (5 bases). Germline assignment: CDR1 ENHRY and CDR2 SYGVKD. V was cut by 7 bases and J by 0 bases, with 10 bases left in between. This CDR3 has 13 amino acids. The chain's CDR3 is CAIKGQTSYEQYF. In DNA form, the CDR3 reads TGTGCCATCAAGGGGCAGACCTCCTACGAGCAGTACTTC.

The V gene is TRBV6-5, the J gene TRBJ2-1; TRBD2 matches 12 bases. Germline V lookup: CDR1 MNHEY, CDR2 SVGAGI. The ends lost 5 bases at V and 5 bases at J; junction bases unmatched: 4. There are 15 residues in the CDR3. The CDR3 spells CASSTTSGGHNEQFF. The DNA for the CDR3 is TGTGCCAGCAGTACCACTAGCGGGGGGCACAATGAGCAGTTCTTC.

The rearrangement uses TRBV19 and TRBJ2-7; D is unresolved. V lost 5 bases to trimming and J lost 0 bases, with 11 bases between them. The CDR3 sequence is 14 residues long. Germline V gene lookup returns CDR1 LNHDA and CDR2 SQIVND (reference sequence). CDR3 amino acids: CASSRDTNSYEQYF. CDR3 nucleotide sequence: TGTGCCAGTAGTCGAGACACGAACTCCTACGAGCAGTACTTC.

The chain recombines TRBV29-1 with TRBJ1-1, with unresolved D. The CDR3 has 13 amino acids. Germline CDR1 reads SQVTM; CDR2 reads ANQGSEA. Trimming shortened V by 3 bases and J by 1 base, and 9 bases separated the two germline ends. The CDR3 coding sequence is TGCAGCGTTGACGGCCGGGGGAACACTGAAGCTTTCTTT. The encoded protein is CSVDGRGNTEAFF.

The chain combines TRBV30 with TRBJ2-1, with D perhaps TRBD2 (7 bases). V dropped 6 bases and J dropped 10 bases, with 16 bases sitting between them. The CDR3 covers 12 residues. Germline loops: CDR1 GTSNPN, CDR2 SVGIG (reference sequence). CDR3 residues: CACSGGRSEQFF. CDR3 DNA: TGTGCCTGTTCCGGGGGGCGTAGCGAGCAGTTCTTC.

The rearrangement links TRBV3-1 (or the pseudogene TRBV3-2) to TRBJ1-5, with a tentative D call TRBD1 (5 bases). Per the germline V gene, CDR1 is LGHDT and CDR2 is YNNKEL (reference sequence). The length of the CDR3 is 13 residues. Trimming cost V 4 bases and J 4 bases, with 8 bases left between them. Written as DNA, the CDR3 is TGTGCCAGCAGCCGACAGACAAATCAGCCCCAGCATTTT. This sequence encodes CASSRQTNQPQHF.

This CDR3 reads CASRGGSGANVLTF. CDR3 nucleotide sequence: TGTGCCAGCAGGGGGGGGTCTGGGGCCAACGTCCTGACTTTC. The gene calls are TRBV6-5 and TRBJ2-6; 7 bases agree with TRBD2. Germline lookup yields CDR1 MNHEY and CDR2 SVGAGI. After removal of 6 bases from V and 1 base from J, the junction contained 0 bases not matched to a gene. The CDR3 totals 14 residues.

The V call is TRBV5-5, the J call TRBJ1-4; 9 bases map to TRBD1. The CDR3 sequence is 16 residues long. CDR1 and CDR2 (germline): SGHKS, YYEKEE (reference sequence). Unmatched junction bases numbered 8, after V lost 3 bases and J lost 5 bases. The CDR3: CASSWGTGFKNEKLFF. CDR3 DNA: TGTGCCAGCAGCTGGGGGACAGGGTTTAAGAATGAAAAACTGTTTTTT.

The chain links TRBV12-3 or TRBV12-4 to TRBJ1-2; D is undetermined. V shed 2 bases and J shed 6 bases, with 7 bases lying between them. The CDR3 contains 12 residues. Here the CDR3 reads CASSLLQNGYTF. The CDR3 nucleotides read TGTGCCAGCAGTTTATTGCAGAATGGCTACACCTTC.

J is TRBJ2-7 and V is TRBV6-2 or TRBV6-3, with a tentative D call TRBD1 (6 bases). The CDR3 is 14 amino acids. Trimming pared 5 bases from V and 4 bases from J, leaving 15 bases between. CDR1 and CDR2 from the germline V gene are MNHEY and SVGEGT. The CDR3 is CASSLGGQGYEQYF. The CDR3 DNA reads as TGTGCCAGCAGTCTTGGGGGACAAGGGTACGAGCAGTACTTC.

The chain combines TRBV2 with TRBJ2-5; 13 nucleotides match TRBD2. Germline CDR1 SNHLY, CDR2 FYNNEI. The trim removed 4 bases at V and 5 bases at J, leaving 4 bases unmatched. The CDR3 contains 15 residues. The CDR3 protein is CASSGTSGGGETQYF. CDR3 bases: TGTGCCAGCAGTGGCACTAGCGGGGGGGGTGAGACCCAGTACTTC.

The chain has TRBV5-6 and TRBJ2-1; 9 nucleotides agree with TRBD2. With V trimmed by 4 bases and J by 5 bases, 13 bases remained unmatched. Looked up from germline, CDR1 is SGHDT and CDR2 is YYEEEE. This CDR3 has 17 residues. This CDR3 is CASSRSGRLAGNNEQFF. The CDR3 DNA is TGTGCCAGCAGCCGGTCGGGGCGGCTAGCGGGAAACAATGAGCAGTTCTTC.

This chain links TRBV10-3 with TRBJ2-7; TRBD1 matches at 7 bases. V trimming: 8 bases; J trimming: 2 bases; junction bases outside the gene matches: 9. The germline gives CDR1 ENHRY, CDR2 SYGVKD. This CDR3 region has 14 residues. The CDR3 sequence: CAIPARDRPYEQYF. In DNA form, the CDR3 reads TGTGCCATCCCCGCCCGGGACAGACCCTACGAGCAGTACTTC.